This entry lists 23 T cell receptor beta chains sequenced from one sample in a study of blood T cells in healthy people across ages. It was with a sample-barcoded 5' primer and a J-beta primer mix that a second PCR of roughly 7 to 12 cycles was run. TCRdb re-analysed the 5' RACE reads in MiXCR, keeping a single row per CDR3 protein. The sample has about 670,000 distinct CDR3 sequences, under 65% seen once. What was sequenced was blood. Receptors originate from a woman aged 80 or over in good health.

For this clonotype: Just one base apart from a much larger clone, this may be a read error. The chain is built from TRBV20-1 and TRBJ2-3; the D is unclear. The CDR3 sequence is 14 residues long. Trimming cost V 1 base and J 2 bases, with 10 bases left between them. Germline V lookup: CDR1 DFQATT, CDR2 SNEGSKA (reference sequence). The CDR3 nucleotides read TGCAGTGCTAGAGGGGCTCTGCTCACAGATACGCAGTATTTT. It yields the protein CSARGALLTDTQYF.

The rearrangement joins TRBV28 to TRBJ2-1; D is undetermined. Trimming stripped 4 bases from V and 12 bases from J, with 13 bases between. CDR1 is MDHEN and CDR2 is SYDVKM in the germline V gene. This CDR3 region has 12 residues. This chain's CDR3 is CASSSTSEVQFF. The CDR3 DNA is TGTGCCAGCAGTTCCACGAGTGAGGTGCAGTTCTTC.

This clonotype was observed a few times. J is TRBJ2-1 and V is TRBV4-1; no definite D call. The CDR3 spans 15 residues. V lost 4 bases and J lost 9, with 19 bases in between. CDR1 is MGHRA, CDR2 YSYEKL, per germline. CDR3 region: CASSPYVPERTEQFF. The CDR3 DNA is TGCGCCAGCAGCCCGTACGTCCCAGAGAGGACTGAGCAGTTCTTC.

Turning to this clonotype: A read error may explain this, as a much larger clone is one base away. V is TRBV7-9 and J is TRBJ1-5, with 8 nucleotides matching TRBD1. The V gene end was trimmed by 5 bases and the J gene end by 5 bases; junction bases not matched to a gene: 8. This CDR3 has 15 amino acids. The germline V gene has CDR1 SEHNR and CDR2 FQNEAQ (reference sequence). The CDR3 protein is CASSPRTGSDQPQHF. In nucleotides, the CDR3 is TGTGCCAGCAGCCCCAGGACAGGGTCTGATCAGCCCCAGCATTTT.

The chain has TRBV4-2 and TRBJ2-2; D perhaps matches TRBD1 (6 bases). Germline V CDR1 and CDR2: LGHNA, YNFKEQ. The CDR3 contains 13 residues. V was pared by 5 bases and J by 8 bases, with 12 bases between. CDR3: CASSKDSLGELFF. The CDR3 DNA reads as TGTGCCAGCAGCAAGGACAGTTTAGGGGAGCTGTTTTTT.

Of note for this clonotype: Sequence at one end of the junction differs from germline and may be a read error. This chain uses TRBV11-2 with TRBJ2-1, with D possibly being TRBD2 (6 bases). The CDR3 runs to 16 residues. In germline, CDR1 is SGHAT, CDR2 FQNNGV. For the CDR3, the DNA is TGTGCCAGCAGTTCCTGGACGGGGGTGAACCACAACGAGCAGTTCTTC. It is translated as CASSSWTGVNHNEQFF.

The chain links TRBV28 to TRBJ2-3, with 7 bases aligning to TRBD1. Per the germline V gene, CDR1 is MDHEN and CDR2 is SYDVKM. CDR3 length: 14 amino acids. V lost 10 bases, J lost 4 bases, and 11 bases stayed unmatched. For the CDR3, the DNA is TGTGCCACCGAGACAGGGCGTTGGGCAGATACGCAGTATTTT. Translating it yields CATETGRWADTQYF.

This rearrangement joins TRBV28 to TRBJ2-5, with D perhaps being TRBD1 or TRBD2 (5 bases each). V was cut by 3 bases and J by 3 bases, with 26 bases left in between. The CDR3 is made up of 19 amino acids. The germline CDR1 and CDR2 sequences are MDHEN and SYDVKM. The CDR3 loop reads CASSFDFMFAPGRKETQYF. The CDR3 DNA sequence: TGTGCCAGCAGTTTTGATTTTATGTTCGCCCCGGGACGTAAAGAGACCCAGTACTTC. Full variable domain (rest looked up from reference TRBV28 and TRBJ2-5): DVKVTQSSRYLVKRTGEKVFLECVQDMDHENMFWYRQDPGLGLRLIYFSYDVKMKEKGDIPEGYSVSREKKERFSLILESASTNQTSMYLCASSFDFMFAPGRKETQYFGPGTRLLVL.

The genes are TRBV7-2 and TRBJ2-1, with 14 bases identical to TRBD2. V lost 4 bases and J lost 6; bases outside the gene matches: 17. The CDR3 runs 20 residues. Germline CDR1 is SGHTA and CDR2 is FQGNSA. The chain's CDR3 is CASSSGDASWGLAGVNEQFF. The CDR3 DNA reads as TGTGCCAGCAGCTCGGGAGACGCTTCCTGGGGACTAGCGGGAGTCAATGAGCAGTTCTTC. The variable domain in full, completed from reference TRBV7-2 and TRBJ2-1, reads GAGVSQSPSNKVTEKGKDVELRCDPISGHTALYWYRQSLGQGLEFLIYFQGNSAPDKSGLPSDRFSAERTGGSVSTLTIQRTQQEDSAVYLCASSSGDASWGLAGVNEQFFGPGTRLTVL.

This clonotype was counted a few times. The chain has TRBV5-1 and TRBJ2-1; no definite D call. The CDR3 extends over 15 amino acids. The V end was cut by 2 bases, the J end by 3 bases, with 12 bases between. CDR1 and CDR2 (germline): SGHRS, YFSETQ. CDR3 DNA: TGCGCCAGCAGCTTCGGCCTAGTTTTCTACAATGAGCAGTTCTTC. Protein: CASSFGLVFYNEQFF.

This chain connects TRBV7-9 to TRBJ1-1; TRBD1 agrees at 8 bases. The germline CDR1 and CDR2 sequences are SEHNR and FQNEAQ (reference sequence). The CDR3 length is 17 residues. The trim removed 1 base at V and 0 bases at J, leaving 7 bases unmatched. The CDR3 spells CASSLGQGMFMNTEAFF. CDR3 nucleotides: TGTGCCAGCAGCTTAGGACAGGGGATGTTCATGAACACTGAAGCTTTCTTT.

The CDR3: CSARGQGQPQHF. As DNA, the CDR3 is TGCAGTGCTAGGGGACAGGGTCAGCCCCAGCATTTT. The V gene is TRBV20-1, the J gene TRBJ1-5; 9 bases map to TRBD1. Trimming took 3 bases from V and 6 from J; bases not matched to a gene: 0. The CDR3 has 12 amino acids. Germline CDR1 reads DFQATT; CDR2 reads SNEGSKA (reference sequence).

This clonotype was seen a handful of times. V and J are TRBV5-1 and TRBJ2-2; 7 nucleotides match TRBD2. This CDR3 is built from 14 residues. V dropped 2 bases and J dropped 6; count of bases not matched to a gene: 4. Per the germline V gene, CDR1 is SGHRS and CDR2 is YFSETQ. In DNA, the CDR3 is TGCGCCAGCAGCTTCGGGGGGACGTCCGGGGAGCTGTTTTTT. This gives the protein CASSFGGTSGELFF.

This clonotype was counted many times. The chain joins TRBV7-2 to TRBJ2-5, with D possibly TRBD2 on 6 matching bases. Germline V lookup: CDR1 SGHTA, CDR2 FQGNSA. V lost 4 bases, J lost 3 bases, and 15 bases lay in between. CDR3 length equals 15 residues. For the CDR3, the DNA is TGTGCCAGCAGCTCCCGCGGGAACAATAAAGAGACCCAGTACTTC. This gives the protein CASSSRGNNKETQYF.

With respect to this clonotype: A much more abundant neighbour one base away suggests this may be a read error. The genes are TRBV21-1 and TRBJ2-5; the table's D call, TRBD2, has no DNA check behind it. TRBV21-1 is noted as a pseudogene. The CDR3 spans 12 residues. Written as DNA, the CDR3 is TGTGCCAGCAGCCGACGACTAGGGGAGCAGTACTTC. Protein: CASSRRLGEQYF.

This clonotype was observed many times. The chain couples TRBV27 to TRBJ2-7, with 7 bases lining up with TRBD1. The CDR3 totals 17 residues. CDR1 is MNHEY and CDR2 is SMNVEV in the germline V gene (reference sequence). Trimming cost V 3 bases and J 2 bases; bases outside gene matches: 13. Here the CDR3 DNA reads TGTGCCAGCAGTTTGGGCGCTGGGTCAGACAGGGCCTACGAGCAGTACTTC. This sequence encodes CASSLGAGSDRAYEQYF.

Ten or more counts support this clonotype. The chain employs TRBV27 and TRBJ2-1; 9 bases map to TRBD1. Germline loops: CDR1 MNHEY, CDR2 SMNVEV (reference sequence). This CDR3 contains 15 residues. After removal of 6 bases from V and 6 bases from J, the junction contained 9 bases not matched to a gene. The DNA of the CDR3 is TGTGCCAGCAGGGGGGCCGGGACAGGGATCAATGAGCAGTTCTTC. It specifies CASRGAGTGINEQFF.

The J gene is TRBJ1-1, the V gene TRBV15; 7 nucleotides line up with TRBD1. Germline V gives CDR1 LNHNV, CDR2 YYDKDF (reference sequence). The CDR3 is 15 residues long. Trimming cost V 0 bases and J 0 bases; bases outside gene matches: 1. CDR3 in DNA: TGTGCCACCAGCAGAGAAGGACAGGTGAACACTGAAGCTTTCTTT. Protein product: CATSREGQVNTEAFF.

The J gene is TRBJ1-6, the V gene TRBV12-3 or TRBV12-4; TRBD1 is a possible D gene (5 bases). There are 14 residues in the CDR3. With 6 bases removed from V and 10 bases from J, the gap between germline ends came to 16 bases. The CDR3 loop is CASSPTGLESPLHF. In nucleotides, the CDR3 is TGTGCCAGCAGCCCAACAGGCCTGGAGTCACCCCTCCACTTT.

The rearrangement uses TRBV27 and TRBJ1-2; D not resolved. The germline V gene has CDR1 MNHEY and CDR2 SMNVEV (reference sequence). The CDR3 has 15 residues. Trimming took off 5 bases at V and 5 bases at J, with 18 bases between the two ends. The CDR3 spells CASSPSGPTQYGYTF. The CDR3 DNA reads as TGTGCCAGCAGTCCGTCCGGGCCCACCCAATATGGCTACACCTTC.

This clonotype showed up just a few times. This chain uses TRBV20-1 with TRBJ1-4; tentatively, D is TRBD1 (5 bases). The length of the CDR3 is 15 residues. Germline-derived CDR1 and CDR2 are DFQATT and SNEGSKA (reference sequence). With 0 bases removed from V and 4 bases from J, the gap between germline ends came to 12 bases. CDR3 DNA sequence: TGCAGTGCTAGAGACACGGGACGGAATAATGAAAAACTGTTTTTT. Its protein product is CSARDTGRNNEKLFF.

This clonotype appeared once. CDR3 residues: CRVGQGAGNTEAFF. The CDR3 coding sequence is TGCAGGGTCGGCCAGGGGGCAGGGAACACTGAAGCTTTCTTT. The chain joins TRBV20-1 to TRBJ1-1; TRBD1 agrees at 8 bases. CDR1 is DFQATT, CDR2 SNEGSKA, per germline (reference sequence). The CDR3 has 14 residues.

DNA for the CDR3: TGTGCCACCAGCAGAGATCTAAGTGGGGGGACTAGCGGACCCGCTTGGAACAATGAGCAGTTCTTC. Encoded protein: CATSRDLSGGTSGPAWNNEQFF. This sequence joins TRBV15 and TRBJ2-1; TRBD2 aligns across 11 bases. J gave up 5 bases and V 0 bases, and 21 bases lay outside the gene matches. Looked up from germline, CDR1 is LNHNV and CDR2 is YYDKDF (reference sequence). This CDR3 contains 22 residues.